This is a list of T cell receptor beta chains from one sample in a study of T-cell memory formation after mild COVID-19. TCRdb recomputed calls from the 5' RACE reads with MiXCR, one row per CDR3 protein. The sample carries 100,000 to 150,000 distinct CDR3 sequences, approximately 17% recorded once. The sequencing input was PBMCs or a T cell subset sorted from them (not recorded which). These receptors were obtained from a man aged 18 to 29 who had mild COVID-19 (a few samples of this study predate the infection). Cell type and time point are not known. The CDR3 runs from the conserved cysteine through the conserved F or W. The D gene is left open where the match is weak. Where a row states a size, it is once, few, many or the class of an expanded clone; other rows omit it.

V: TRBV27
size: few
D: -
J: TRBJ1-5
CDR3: CASSLLGSNQPQHF
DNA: TGTGCCAGCAGTTTACTCGGCAGCAATCAGCCCCAGCATTTT

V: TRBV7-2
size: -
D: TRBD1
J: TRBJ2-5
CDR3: CASSLIDRGRKETQYF
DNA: TGTGCCAGCAGCTTAATCGACAGGGGGCGAAAAGAGACCCAGTACTTC

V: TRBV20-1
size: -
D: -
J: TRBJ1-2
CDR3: CSAGDTLNYGYTF
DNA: TGCAGTGCTGGGGACACTCTTAACTATGGCTACACCTTC

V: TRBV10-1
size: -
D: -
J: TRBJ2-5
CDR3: CASSESYGEPQYF
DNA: TGCGCCAGCAGTGAGTCCTACGGCGAACCCCAGTACTTC

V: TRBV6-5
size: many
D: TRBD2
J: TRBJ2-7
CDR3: CASSQTGTSGYYEQYF
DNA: TGTGCCAGCAGCCAAACGGGGACTAGCGGTTACTACGAGCAGTACTTC

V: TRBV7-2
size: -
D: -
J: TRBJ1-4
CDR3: CASSLLGGATNEKLFF
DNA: TGTGCCAGCAGCTTGTTGGGTGGGGCAACTAATGAAAAACTGTTTTTT

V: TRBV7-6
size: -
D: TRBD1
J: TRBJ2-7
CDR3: CASSSQGTYEQYF
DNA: TGTGCCAGCAGCTCACAGGGGACCTACGAGCAGTACTTC

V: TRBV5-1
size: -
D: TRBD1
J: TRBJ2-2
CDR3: CASSYTPTGLDTGELFF
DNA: TGCGCCAGCAGCTACACCCCGACAGGGCTCGACACCGGGGAGCTGTTTTTT

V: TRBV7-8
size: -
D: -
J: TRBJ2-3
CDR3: CASSTSAWDTQYF
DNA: TGTGCCAGCAGCACATCAGCCTGGGATACGCAGTATTTT

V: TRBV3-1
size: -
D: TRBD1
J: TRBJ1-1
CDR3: CASSPGTGLNTEAFF
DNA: TGTGCCAGCAGCCCCGGGACAGGGCTGAACACTGAAGCTTTCTTT

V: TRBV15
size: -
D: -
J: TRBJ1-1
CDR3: CATTRDLNTEAFF
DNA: TGTGCCACCACGCGTGACTTGAACACTGAAGCTTTCTTT

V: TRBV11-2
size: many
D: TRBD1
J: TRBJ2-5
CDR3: CASSLDGTGGDETQYF
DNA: TGTGCCAGCAGCTTAGACGGGACAGGGGGCGACGAGACCCAGTACTTC

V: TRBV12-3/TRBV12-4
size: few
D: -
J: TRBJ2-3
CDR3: CASTVGRAASTDTQYF
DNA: TGTGCCAGCACCGTGGGGAGAGCGGCCAGCACAGATACGCAGTATTTT

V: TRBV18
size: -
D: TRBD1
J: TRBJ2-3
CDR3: CASSPNLDRGDTQYF
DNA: TGTGCCAGCTCACCCAACCTCGACAGGGGGGATACGCAGTATTTT

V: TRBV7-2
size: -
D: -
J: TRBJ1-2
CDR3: CASSLGLDYGYTF
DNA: TGTGCCAGCAGCTTAGGGTTGGACTATGGCTACACCTTC

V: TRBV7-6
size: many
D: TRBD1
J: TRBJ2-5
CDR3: CASSRRTGGETQYF
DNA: TGTGCCAGCAGCCGAAGGACAGGAGGAGAGACCCAGTACTTC

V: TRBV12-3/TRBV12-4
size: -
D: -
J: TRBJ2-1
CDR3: CASSWQRSSYNEQFF
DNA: TGTGCCAGCAGTTGGCAGCGAAGCTCCTACAATGAGCAGTTCTTC

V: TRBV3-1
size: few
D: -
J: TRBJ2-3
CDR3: CASSGVVTDTQYF
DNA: TGTGCCAGCAGCGGAGTAGTTACAGATACGCAGTATTTT

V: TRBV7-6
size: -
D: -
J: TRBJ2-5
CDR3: CASSPRSGVRETQYF
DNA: TGTGCCAGCAGCCCAAGGTCGGGGGTACGGGAGACCCAGTACTTC

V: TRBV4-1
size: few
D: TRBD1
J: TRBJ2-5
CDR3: CASSQWTGEETQYF
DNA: TGCGCCAGCAGCCAATGGACAGGTGAAGAGACCCAGTACTTC

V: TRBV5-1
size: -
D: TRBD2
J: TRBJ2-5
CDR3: CASSLGLAGLMETQYF
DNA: TGCGCCAGCAGCTTAGGGTTAGCGGGGCTGATGGAGACCCAGTACTTC

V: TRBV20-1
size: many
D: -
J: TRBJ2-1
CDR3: CSAPSQLWQFF
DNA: TGCAGTGCCCCGTCTCAGCTCTGGCAGTTCTTC

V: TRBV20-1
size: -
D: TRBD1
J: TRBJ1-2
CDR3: CRGQSNYGYTF
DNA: TGCAGGGGACAGTCTAACTATGGCTACACCTTC